This passage covers 16 T cell receptor beta chains from one sample sequenced in a study of blood T cell repertoires in COVID-19. Assay: immunoSEQ multiplex PCR; the TCRdb copy retains only in-frame clones and omits some. The top ten clones hold 2.5% to 3% of a sample with roughly 67,000 clones, about 93% of them seen once. Sequencing was done on a sample of peripheral blood. Receptors were obtained from a man in his 70s with active COVID-19.

The genes are TRBV5-5 and TRBJ2-7; TRBD1 agrees at 9 bases. J lost 1 base, V lost 0 bases, and 2 bases had no gene match. CDR3 length: 15 residues. Germline loops: CDR1 SGHKS, CDR2 YYEKEE (reference sequence). The CDR3 loop is CASSLDRGLSYEQYF. The CDR3 nucleotides are TGTGCCAGCAGCTTGGACAGGGGGCTGTCCTACGAGCAGTACTTC.

The CDR3 DNA sequence: TGCGCCAGCAGCCTAGGACAGGGACACCAAGAGACCCAGTACTTC. This translates into CASSLGQGHQETQYF. This sequence joins TRBV4-1 and TRBJ2-5; TRBD1 agrees at 8 bases. The germline CDR1 and CDR2 sequences are MGHRA and YSYEKL. CDR3 length: 15 residues. The junction had 4 bases not matched to a gene; V was cut back by 4 bases and J by 0 bases.

This clone was detected only once. The chain uses TRBV6-5 and TRBJ1-1; D call uncertain. The V gene's germline CDR1 is MNHEY and CDR2 SVGAGI. The V and J ends lost 2 bases and 8 bases respectively, with 12 bases between them. The CDR3 runs to 13 residues. In DNA form, the CDR3 reads TGTGCCAGCAGTTACACTCCCGGTCGGGAAGCTTTCTTT. Translating it yields CASSYTPGREAFF.

V and J are TRBV19 and TRBJ1-1; 10 bases are shared with TRBD1. The CDR3 runs to 15 residues. V lost 5 bases and J lost 5; bases outside the gene matches: 8. The germline CDR1 and CDR2 sequences are LNHDA and SQIVND (reference sequence). This CDR3 is CASSPGTGVKTEAFF. The CDR3 DNA follows: TGTGCCAGTAGTCCCGGGACAGGGGTTAAAACTGAAGCTTTCTTT.

The rearrangement links TRBV11-1 to TRBJ2-3, with 7 positions matching TRBD1. Germline values: CDR1 SGHAT, CDR2 FQDESV (reference sequence). V lost 8 bases to trimming and J lost 0 bases; unmatched junction nucleotides: 5. The length of the CDR3 is 14 residues. The DNA of the CDR3 is TGTGCCAGCCACGGGACAGCTAGCACAGATACGCAGTATTTT. It specifies CASHGTASTDTQYF. Combining the CDR3 with reference TRBV11-1 and TRBJ2-3 gives the whole variable domain EAEVAQSPRYKITEKSQAVAFWCDPISGHATLYWYRQILGQGPELLVQFQDESVVDDSQLPKDRFSAERLKGVDSTLKIQPAELGDSAMYLCASHGTASTDTQYFGPGTRLTVL.

This clone turned up a few times. J is TRBJ1-5 and V is TRBV27; weak D call: TRBD1 (5 bases). Germline lookup yields CDR1 MNHEY and CDR2 SMNVEV (reference sequence). This CDR3 region has 14 residues. The V and J ends lost 4 bases and 2 bases respectively, with 9 bases between them. The CDR3 loop is CASSSGYRNQPQHF. For the CDR3, the DNA is TGTGCCAGCAGTTCAGGGTATCGCAATCAGCCCCAGCATTTT.

The chain carries TRBV6-5 and TRBJ1-2, with no clear D. The CDR3 runs to 11 residues. Germline CDR1 is MNHEY and CDR2 is SVGAGI. Trimming removed 6 bases from V and 7 bases from J, with 9 bases in between. The CDR3 sequence is CASRRGSGYTF. The CDR3 DNA is TGTGCCAGCAGAAGAGGGAGTGGCTACACCTTC.

The CDR3 DNA follows: TGTGCCAGCAGGGTATCCGCTAGCGGGGGGTACAATGAGCAGTTCTTC. Translating gives CASRVSASGGYNEQFF. The V gene is TRBV6-4, the J gene TRBJ2-1; TRBD2 matches at 11 bases. V trimming: 6 bases; J trimming: 4 bases; junction bases outside the gene matches: 8. This CDR3 has 16 residues. CDR1 and CDR2 (germline): MRHNA, SNTAGT.

This rearrangement joins TRBV19 to TRBJ2-2; 8 bases are shared with TRBD1. The CDR3 spans 16 residues. Germline values: CDR1 LNHDA, CDR2 SQIVND (reference sequence). Losses at the gene ends were 5 bases for V and 5 bases for J; bases not matched to a gene: 10. CDR3 loop: CASSRRGQGRTGELFF. The CDR3 DNA sequence: TGTGCCAGTAGTCGACGAGGACAGGGAAGGACCGGGGAGCTGTTTTTT. Full variable domain (outside the CDR3, taken from reference TRBV19 and TRBJ2-2): DGGITQSPKYLFRKEGQNVTLSCEQNLNHDAMYWYRQDPGQGLRLIYYSQIVNDFQKGDIAEGYSVSREKKESFPLTVTSAQKNPTAFYLCASSRRGQGRTGELFFGEGSRLTVL.

The chain carries TRBV27 and TRBJ1-2; the D gene is possibly TRBD1 (6 bases). The germline V and J ends were trimmed by 1 base and 0 bases, with 9 bases remaining between them. Looked up from germline, CDR1 is MNHEY and CDR2 is SMNVEV (reference sequence). The CDR3 sequence is 15 residues long. The CDR3: CASSLWTATNYGYTF. The CDR3 DNA reads TGTGCCAGCAGTTTATGGACAGCAACTAACTATGGCTACACCTTC.

The chain has TRBV6-4 and TRBJ2-2; D not certain. Germline CDR1 reads MRHNA; CDR2 reads SNTAGT. Trimming shortened V by 0 bases and J by 6 bases, and 5 bases separated the two germline ends. The CDR3 has 13 residues. CDR3 coding DNA: TGTGCCAGCAGTGACTCAAGAGCCGGGGAGCTGTTTTTT. It yields the protein CASSDSRAGELFF.

The J gene is TRBJ2-3, the V gene TRBV5-1; 7 bases are shared with TRBD2. The CDR3 length is 14 residues. The V and J ends lost 4 bases and 2 bases, in that order; junction bases with no gene match: 4. Germline CDR1 SGHRS, CDR2 YFSETQ. The chain's CDR3 is CASSGGETTDTQYF. The CDR3 region has the DNA TGCGCCAGCAGCGGGGGGGAGACCACAGATACGCAGTATTTT.

The chain links TRBV11-3 to TRBJ1-4; the D gene is possibly TRBD1 (5 bases). CDR3 length: 14 residues. V was cut by 6 bases and J by 5 bases, with 13 bases left in between. Germline values: CDR1 SGHNT, CDR2 YENEEA. CDR3 protein: CASRGEGSNEKLFF. For the CDR3, the DNA is TGTGCCAGCAGAGGGGAAGGCTCAAATGAAAAACTGTTTTTT. The complete variable domain, with remaining parts taken from reference TRBV11-3 and TRBJ1-4, reads EAGVVQSPRYKIIEKKQPVAFWCNPISGHNTLYWYLQNLGQGPELLIRYENEEAVDDSQLPKDRFSAERLKGVDSTLKIQPAELGDSAVYLCASRGEGSNEKLFFGSGTQLSVL.

The chain uses TRBV11-3 and TRBJ2-7; tentatively, D is TRBD2 (7 bases). V was shortened by 5 bases and J by 0 bases, with 14 bases between the two germline ends. The CDR3 sequence is 15 residues long. Germline-derived CDR1 and CDR2 are SGHNT and YENEEA. The CDR3 coding sequence is TGTGCCAGCAGCCCCCGGGGGGCAAGCTCCTACGAGCAGTACTTC. Translating it yields CASSPRGASSYEQYF.

The chain recombines TRBV11-3 with TRBJ2-6; D not certain. CDR1 SGHNT and CDR2 YENEEA come from the germline V gene. The V end lost 6 bases, the J end lost 0 bases, and 6 bases lay between the germline ends. The CDR3 runs to 14 residues. The CDR3 nucleotides are TGTGCCAGCAGACCGGGCTCTGGGGCCAACGTCCTGACTTTC. Its protein is CASRPGSGANVLTF.

The chain uses TRBV5-1 and TRBJ1-4; possibly TRBD1 for D (5 bases). Germline CDR1 reads SGHRS; CDR2 reads YFSETQ. V was cut by 1 base and J by 3 bases, with 7 bases left in between. The CDR3 runs 14 residues. The CDR3 reads CASSLWGANEKLFF. Written as DNA, the CDR3 is TGCGCCAGCAGCTTGTGGGGGGCTAATGAAAAACTGTTTTTT.